The sequence of this T cell receptor (beta chain) was determined in a study of identical twins. In this sample, this clonotype turned up a few times. Via MiXCR, TCRdb re-called the 5' RACE reads, giving one row per CDR3 protein. Of some 900,000 distinct CDR3 sequences in the sample, 10% to 15% are singletons; the top ten hold around 1.5%. These same data were also listed under a study on yellow fever vaccine responses in identical twins.

This receptor was identified in a woman aged 18-29 years in good health. Sequenced material: PBMCs.

Here the CDR3 reads CAISEEGFSTSNQPQHF. The CDR3, as DNA: TGTGCCATCAGTGAGGAGGGCTTCTCTACTAGCAATCAGCCCCAGCATTTT. V is TRBV10-3 and J is TRBJ1-5, with D unresolved. The CDR3 is made up of 17 amino acids. CDR1 ENHRY and CDR2 SYGVKD come from the germline V gene. V was trimmed by 2 bases and J by 0 bases, leaving 14 bases between them.